This TCR beta chain was documented in a study of post-analysis software for immune sequencing data. General study findings and limits: Controls significantly exceeded multiple sclerosis patients in normalized Chao1 diversity. About 5 TRBV segments (TRBV5-6, TRBV5-1 and TRBV20-1 among them) occurred more frequently in patients than in controls. Same-batch preparations were strongly co-clustered by F measure.

Unique molecular identifiers were present in the TCR beta cDNA libraries. TCRdb fed the PCR reads into MiXCR, producing one record per CDR3 protein. The data hold under 900,000 distinct CDR3 sequences, with roughly 58% observed a single time. V lost 3 bases and J 4 bases, leaving 10 bases between the germline ends. CDR3 length: 13 residues. CDR1 SGHTA and CDR2 FQGTGA come from the germline V gene. This clonotype was counted a few times. Its specificity is not known. The sequencing sample was made of blood. The chain links TRBV7-3 to TRBJ2-7; D gene uncertain. This TCR came from a girl aged 5 to 17 with multiple sclerosis. Here the CDR3 reads CASSFNPGYEQYF. The CDR3 DNA is TGTGCCAGCAGCTTCAATCCCGGGTACGAGCAGTACTTC.